This is a list of T cell receptor beta chains from one sample in a study of regulatory and conventional T cells in RAG deficiency. Method: immunoSEQ multiplex PCR; TCRdb's copy keeps in-frame clones and lacks some. This sample yields 6,000 to 7,500 clones, of which approximately 82% are seen a single time; roughly 13% belongs to the top ten. This sample also appeared in a second study, on regulatory T cells.

Sample: CD8+ T cells sorted from blood. These receptors all stem from a human donor in good health. Both conserved end residues are part of each CDR3. D genes are given only for firm matches. Expanded clones get a size class; other rows say once, few or many, or leave the size out.

j_call clone_size v_call d_call cdr3_aa cdr3_nt
TRBJ2-7 . TRBV6-6 . CASSAPQDYEQYF TGTGCCAGCAGTGCCCCACAGGACTACGAGCAGTACTTC
TRBJ2-1 . TRBV7-6 TRBD1 CASSLVDRASEQFF TGTGCCAGCAGCCTAGTTGACAGGGCAAGTGAGCAGTTCTTC
TRBJ1-1 few TRBV5-1 TRBD1 CASSSNQGVNTEAFF TGCGCCAGCAGCTCAAACCAGGGGGTCAACACTGAAGCTTTCTTT
TRBJ2-5 . TRBV5-1 . CASSEENREETQYF TGCGCCAGCAGCGAAGAGAACAGGGAAGAGACCCAGTACTTC
TRBJ2-3 . TRBV5-1 TRBD1 CASSLEDRGLIDTQYF TGCGCCAGCAGCTTGGAGGACAGGGGGCTTATAGATACGCAGTATTTT
TRBJ1-1 . TRBV10-2 . CASSGGGVVVNTEAFF TGCGCCAGCAGTGGGGGAGGGGTTGTCGTAAACACTGAAGCTTTCTTT
TRBJ1-2 . TRBV6-1 . CASSQPGPNYGYTF TGTGCCAGCAGCCAACCGGGGCCAAACTATGGCTACACCTTC
TRBJ1-3 . TRBV27 . CASSLWGGSGNTIYF TGTGCCAGCAGTTTATGGGGGGGATCTGGAAACACCATATATTTT
TRBJ2-7 . TRBV5-8 TRBD2 CASSLEGLPYEQYF TGTGCCAGCAGCTTGGAGGGACTACCTTACGAGCAGTACTTC
TRBJ2-2 . TRBV5-1 . CASSLAQQVLAPGELFF TGCGCCAGCAGCTTGGCCCAACAGGTTTTGGCTCCCGGGGAGCTGTTTTTT
TRBJ1-2 . TRBV7-9 . CASSFGSANGYTF TGTGCCAGCAGCTTTGGCAGCGCGAATGGCTACACCTTC
TRBJ2-7 . TRBV4-1 . CASSPHPETGLYEQYF TGCGCCAGCAGCCCCCACCCCGAGACAGGCTTGTACGAGCAGTACTTC
TRBJ1-4 . TRBV27 . CATFIMNEKLFF TGTGCCACCTTCATAATGAATGAAAAACTGTTTTTT
TRBJ1-1 . TRBV6-5 TRBD1 CASSYWGQVNTEAFF TGTGCCAGCAGTTACTGGGGACAGGTGAACACTGAAGCTTTCTTT
TRBJ1-1 . TRBV11-1 . CASSLTGPSDTEAFF TGTGCCAGCAGCTTGACCGGGCCATCAGACACTGAAGCTTTCTTT
TRBJ1-1 . TRBV30 . CAWSLGNTEAFF TGTGCCTGGAGCCTGGGGAACACTGAAGCTTTCTTT
TRBJ1-5 . TRBV7-9 . CASSLEPALGQTSNQPQHF TGTGCCAGCAGCTTAGAGCCAGCCCTTGGACAGACAAGCAATCAGCCCCAGCATTTT
TRBJ2-1 . TRBV23-1 . CASSPAGTKSSYNEQFF TGCGCCAGCAGTCCCGCCGGGACAAAAAGCTCCTACAATGAGCAGTTCTTC
TRBJ2-1 once TRBV5-4 TRBD2 CASSFSIAGENYNEQFF TGTGCCAGCAGCTTTTCAATTGCGGGGGAGAACTACAATGAGCAGTTCTTC
TRBJ1-5 . TRBV28 . CASSLRQGTQPQHF TGTGCCAGCAGTTTACGGCAGGGGACTCAGCCCCAGCATTTT
TRBJ2-3 . TRBV9 TRBD2 CASSETGTSDSTDTQYF TGTGCCAGCAGTGAAACCGGGACTAGCGACAGCACAGATACGCAGTATTTT
TRBJ2-5 . TRBV9 TRBD1 CASSVDRGQETQYF TGTGCCAGCAGCGTTGACAGGGGCCAAGAGACCCAGTACTTC
TRBJ1-1 . TRBV7-2 . CASSLTLNTEAFF TGTGCCAGCAGCCTGACACTGAACACTGAAGCTTTCTTT
TRBJ2-5 . TRBV7-8 TRBD2 CASSGGGLYF TGTGCCAGCAGCGGGGGGGGACTGTACTTC
TRBJ1-2 few TRBV4-1 TRBD1 CASSQATGGGYTF TGCGCCAGCAGCCAGGCTACAGGGGGTGGCTACACCTTC
TRBJ2-1 . TRBV19 TRBD2 CASSIASGGSSYNEQFF TGTGCCAGTAGTATAGCCAGCGGGGGGAGCTCCTACAATGAGCAGTTCTTC
TRBJ2-5 . TRBV28 . CASSPPSAEETQYF TGTGCCAGCAGTCCTCCCTCGGCGGAAGAGACCCAGTACTTC
TRBJ1-2 few TRBV19 . CASSREENYGYTF TGTGCCAGTAGTAGAGAGGAAAACTATGGCTACACCTTC
TRBJ2-7 . TRBV27 . CASSKNRARGYEQYF TGTGCCAGCAGTAAAAACCGGGCACGGGGCTACGAGCAGTACTTC
TRBJ2-7 . TRBV25-1 TRBD1 CASRGDSEQYF TGTGCCAGCAGGGGGGACAGCGAGCAGTACTTC
TRBJ2-3 . TRBV7-6 TRBD2 CASSRGPSRAGGYGTDTQYF TGTGCCAGCAGCCGAGGGCCCTCGCGAGCGGGGGGCTACGGCACAGATACGCAGTATTTT
TRBJ1-1 once TRBV4-2 . CASSQDRAIEAFF TGTGCCAGCAGCCAAGATCGAGCGATTGAAGCTTTCTTT
TRBJ1-2 . TRBV28 . CASSLGRVGAGAGYTF TGTGCCAGCAGTTTAGGTCGGGTTGGGGCAGGCGCGGGCTACACCTTC
TRBJ1-2 few TRBV30 TRBD1 CAWSTGYRGYGYTF TGTGCCTGGAGTACAGGGTACAGGGGGTATGGCTACACCTTC
TRBJ1-1 . TRBV6-5 . CASSRVMNTEAFF TGTGCCAGCAGTAGGGTTATGAACACTGAAGCTTTCTTT